The entry below describes one T cell receptor (beta chain). In Seattle, patients joined the study during active infection and were tracked longitudinally. This sample stems from a study of blood T cell repertoires in COVID-19. Study summary: T cells, B-cell-depleted T cells, or PBMCs provided the cDNA or gDNA that served as material.

V was trimmed by 5 bases and J by 5 bases, leaving 15 bases between them. The CDR3 spans 14 residues. Germline V gene data show CDR1 as SGHTA and CDR2 as FQGNSA. This table comes from immunoSEQ multiplex PCR, and its TCRdb copy is limited to in-frame clones, with some not included. The data show about 200,000 clones, roughly 83% seen once. What was sequenced was peripheral blood. This TCR was sampled from a middle-aged woman with COVID-19, enrolled during active disease. The chain has TRBV7-2 and TRBJ2-5; maybe TRBD2 (5 bases). CDR3 region: CASSAQGPGETQYF. As DNA, the CDR3 is TGTGCCAGCAGCGCCCAAGGACCGGGGGAGACCCAGTACTTC.